Listed here are 14 T cell receptor beta chains from one sample, sequenced in a study of blood T cells in healthy people across ages. For the second PCR, which ran for 7 to 11 cycles, a sample-barcoded 5' primer and a J-beta primer mix were used. TCRdb fed the 5' RACE reads into MiXCR, producing one record per CDR3 protein. The data contain about 730,000 distinct CDR3 sequences, roughly two fifths of them singletons. Sequenced: blood. The origin of the receptors is a woman aged 55-70 years in good health.

The rearrangement joins TRBV12-3 or TRBV12-4 to TRBJ1-2; 10 bases map to TRBD1. V lost 6 bases, J lost 8 bases, and 6 bases stayed unmatched. The length of the CDR3 is 13 residues. CDR3 DNA sequence: TGTGCCAGCAGGGAGACAGGGGGCGACGGCTACACCTTC. The encoded protein is CASRETGGDGYTF.

A remark on this clonotype: The junction and the germline gene differ at one end; a read error may be behind it. This rearrangement joins TRBV6-1 to TRBJ1-5; no firm D call. The germline CDR1 and CDR2 sequences are MNHNS and SASEGT. The CDR3 totals 14 residues. The CDR3 DNA reads TGTGTCAGCAGCTTACAGTTTTTCAATCAGCCCCAGCATTTT. It is translated as CVSSLQFFNQPQHF.

The rearrangement links TRBV19 to TRBJ2-7, with 11 bases aligning to TRBD2. The germline gives CDR1 LNHDA, CDR2 SQIVND (reference sequence). Losses at the gene ends were 5 bases for V and 2 bases for J; bases not matched to a gene: 5. The CDR3 consists of 15 residues. CDR3: CASSETSGDPYEQYF. Here the CDR3 DNA reads TGTGCCAGTAGTGAGACTAGCGGGGATCCCTACGAGCAGTACTTC.

In its sample, this clonotype was seen many times. Given a much more abundant clone one base away, this may be a read error. This chain uses TRBV6-5 with TRBJ2-1, with D possibly being TRBD2 (5 bases). TRBJ2-7 matches the DNA end more closely, so the J call is doubtful. The CDR3 spans 15 residues. Looked up from germline, CDR1 is MNHEY and CDR2 is SVGAGI. CDR3 in amino acids: CASSWTGNSYNEQYF. CDR3 sequence (DNA): TGTGCCAGCAGTTGGACGGGGAACTCCTACAATGAGCAGTACTTC.

The sample holds a few counts of this clonotype. The gene calls are TRBV28 and TRBJ2-7, with D perhaps matching TRBD1 (6 bases). Germline CDR1 reads MDHEN; CDR2 reads SYDVKM. V was shortened by 7 bases and J by 4 bases, with 17 bases between the two germline ends. The CDR3 runs 14 residues. The CDR3 spells CASTSPGQTYEQYF. The CDR3 DNA reads TGTGCCAGCACTTCCCCGGGACAAACTTACGAGCAGTACTTC.

The chain uses TRBV25-1 and TRBJ2-1; 7 nucleotides line up with TRBD2. The J segment lost 7 bases and the V segment lost 4 bases, leaving 16 bases of the junction unmatched. Germline assignment: CDR1 MGHDK and CDR2 SYGVNS. This CDR3 comprises 17 residues. The CDR3 DNA sequence: TGTGCCAGCAGTGGACGGCGGGAAGCGGGGCAGCAGAATGAGCAGTTCTTC. Translated: CASSGRREAGQQNEQFF.

This chain connects TRBV24-1 to TRBJ2-5; D remains unclear. Germline CDR1 and CDR2: KGHDR and SFDVKD. The CDR3 loop spans 12 amino acids. Trimming stripped 10 bases from V and 11 bases from J, with 19 bases between. In nucleotides, the CDR3 is TGTGCCACGAGTCTGCTAGGCGATGAGCAGTACTTC. Translation gives CATSLLGDEQYF.

Of note for this clonotype: This could be a read error, since a much larger clone is one nucleotide away. The chain combines TRBV5-1 with TRBJ2-1, with 9 bases fitting TRBD1. Germline-derived CDR1 and CDR2 are SGHRS and YFSETQ. V shed 3 bases, J shed 6 bases, and the junction held 7 bases outside the gene matches. CDR3 size: 15 residues. CDR3 coding DNA: TGCGCCAGCAGCTCCTCGGGACAGGGCCCCAATGAGCAGTTCTTC. Translating it yields CASSSSGQGPNEQFF.

This clonotype has only a few counts. The chain combines TRBV12-3 or TRBV12-4 with TRBJ2-1; 10 positions agree with TRBD2. This CDR3 has 17 residues. J was trimmed by 7 bases and V by 1 base; bases with no gene match: 10. DNA for the CDR3: TGTGCCAGCAGTTTAGATCGGCTAGCGGGAGTAGGGAATGAGCAGTTCTTC. It codes for CASSLDRLAGVGNEQFF.

The gene calls are TRBV6-2 or TRBV6-3 and TRBJ1-5; 8 bases match TRBD1. The trim removed 8 bases at V and 7 bases at J, leaving 4 bases unmatched. The CDR3 runs 12 residues. Germline values: CDR1 MNHEY, CDR2 SVGEGT. The CDR3 reads CASFDRGQPQHF. The CDR3, as DNA: TGTGCCAGCTTCGACAGGGGACAGCCCCAGCATTTT.

The V call is TRBV12-3 or TRBV12-4, the J call TRBJ1-2; perhaps TRBD1 as D (5 bases). The CDR3 is made up of 14 amino acids. The V and J ends lost 5 bases and 4 bases respectively, with 14 bases between them. CDR3 sequence: CASSVRDPLYGYTF. The CDR3, as DNA: TGTGCCAGCAGTGTTCGGGACCCACTCTATGGCTACACCTTC.

The chain joins TRBV12-3 or TRBV12-4 to TRBJ2-3; 10 nucleotides align to TRBD2. The CDR3 is 16 amino acids. Germline trimming cut 3 bases from V and 6 bases from J; bases unmatched to any gene: 9. CDR3 residues: CASSFVGSSGGDTQYF. In nucleotides, the CDR3 is TGTGCCAGCAGTTTCGTAGGGAGTAGCGGGGGGGATACGCAGTATTTT.

The chain joins TRBV4-3 to TRBJ1-2; D is unclear. The V and J ends lost 4 bases and 4 bases respectively, with 10 bases between them. Germline CDR1 LGHNA, CDR2 YSLEER. This CDR3 has 13 residues. Here the CDR3 DNA reads TGCGCCAGCAGCCCCCGGCTGGGCTATGGCTACACCTTC. It translates to CASSPRLGYGYTF.

This clonotype came up a few times. The J gene is TRBJ2-1, the V gene TRBV3-1, with TRBD2 identical over 13 bases. This CDR3 contains 16 residues. Looked up from germline, CDR1 is LGHDT and CDR2 is YNNKEL (reference sequence). The ends lost 0 bases at V and 10 bases at J; junction bases unmatched: 6. The CDR3 DNA follows: TGTGCCAGCAGCCAAGATACTAGCGGGAGGGCCAGGGAGCAGTTCTTC. It specifies CASSQDTSGRAREQFF.